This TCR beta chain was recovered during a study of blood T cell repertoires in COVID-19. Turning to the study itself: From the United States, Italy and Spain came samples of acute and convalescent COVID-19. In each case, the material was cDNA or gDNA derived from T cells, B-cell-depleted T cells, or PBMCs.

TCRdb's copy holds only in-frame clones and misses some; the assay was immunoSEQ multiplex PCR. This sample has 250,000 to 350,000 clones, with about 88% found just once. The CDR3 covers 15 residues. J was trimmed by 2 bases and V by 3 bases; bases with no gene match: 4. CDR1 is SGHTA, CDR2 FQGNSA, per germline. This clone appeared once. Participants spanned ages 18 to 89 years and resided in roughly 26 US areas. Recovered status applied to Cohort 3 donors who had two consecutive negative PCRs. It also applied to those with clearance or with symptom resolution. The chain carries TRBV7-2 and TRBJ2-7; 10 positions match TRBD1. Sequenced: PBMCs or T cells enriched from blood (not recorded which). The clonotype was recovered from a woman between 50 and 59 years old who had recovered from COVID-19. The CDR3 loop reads CASSFSGTGAYEQYF. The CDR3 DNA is TGTGCCAGCAGCTTTTCGGGGACAGGGGCCTACGAGCAGTACTTC.